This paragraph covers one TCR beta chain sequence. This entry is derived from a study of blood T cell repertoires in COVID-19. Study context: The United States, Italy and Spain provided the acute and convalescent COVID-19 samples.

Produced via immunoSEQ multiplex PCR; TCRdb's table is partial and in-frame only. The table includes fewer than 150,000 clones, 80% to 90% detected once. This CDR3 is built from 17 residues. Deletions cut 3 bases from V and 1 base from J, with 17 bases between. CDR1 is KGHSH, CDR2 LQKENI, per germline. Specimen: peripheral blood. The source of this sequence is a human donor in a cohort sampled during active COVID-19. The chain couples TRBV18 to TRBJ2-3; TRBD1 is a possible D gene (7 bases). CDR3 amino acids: CASSPIQGGRGTDTQYF. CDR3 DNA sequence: TGTGCCAGCTCACCCATCCAGGGGGGCCGGGGCACAGATACGCAGTATTTT.